This passage covers 11 T cell receptor beta chains from one sample sequenced in a study of blood T cell repertoires in COVID-19. Assay: immunoSEQ multiplex PCR; the TCRdb copy retains only in-frame clones and omits some. The sample yields over 300,000 clones, around four fifths seen once. Source material: peripheral blood. These receptors were obtained from a woman aged 45 to 65 with acute or convalescent COVID-19.

Written as DNA, the CDR3 is TGTGCCTGGGGACAGTCGAACACTGAAGCTTTCTTT. It yields the protein CAWGQSNTEAFF. The V gene is TRBV30, the J gene TRBJ1-1; the D gene is possibly TRBD1 (6 bases). V was cut by 5 bases and J by 1 base, with 8 bases left in between. CDR1 GTSNPN and CDR2 SVGIG come from the germline V gene (reference sequence). The CDR3 extends over 12 amino acids. Together with reference TRBV30 and TRBJ1-1, the CDR3 gives the full variable domain: SQTIHQWPATLVQPVGSPLSLECTVEGTSNPNLYWYRQAAGRGLQLLFYSVGIGQISSEVPQNLSASRPQDRQFILSSKKLLLSDSGFYLCAWGQSNTEAFFGQGTRLTVV.

This chain links TRBV28 with TRBJ1-2; the D gene is possibly TRBD1 (5 bases). Between the trimmed V and J ends, which lost 1 base and 3 bases, there was a span of 12 bases. This CDR3 has 15 residues. The germline V gene encodes CDR1 MDHEN and CDR2 SYDVKM. Here the CDR3 DNA reads TGTGCCAGCAGTTTATTTTTCAGGGTGGACTATGGCTACACCTTC. Amino acids: CASSLFFRVDYGYTF.

Only one count was recorded for this clone. The chain carries TRBV9 and TRBJ1-2; 9 bases line up with TRBD1. Germline lookup yields CDR1 SGDLS and CDR2 YYNGEE. J was trimmed by 8 bases and V by 3 bases; bases with no gene match: 5. The CDR3 is 13 residues long. CDR3 amino acids: CASSGDRDQGYTF. CDR3 sequence (DNA): TGTGCCAGCAGCGGGGACAGGGATCAGGGCTACACCTTC.

V and J are TRBV2 and TRBJ2-5; 7 bases agree with TRBD2. CDR3 length equals 14 residues. The germline V gene encodes CDR1 SNHLY and CDR2 FYNNEI. CDR3 residues: CASEMGGNQETQYF. The CDR3 DNA is TGTGCTTCGGAAATGGGAGGGAACCAAGAGACCCAGTACTTC.

The chain combines TRBV27 with TRBJ1-1; a weak D match, TRBD1 (5 bases). Trimming cost V 5 bases and J 10 bases, with 23 bases left between them. This CDR3 region has 15 residues. CDR1 and CDR2 (germline): MNHEY, SMNVEV (reference sequence). CDR3 in DNA: TGTGCCAGCAGTCTTCATGTGGACGGCGTTAGGGGAGCTTTCTTT. Amino acids: CASSLHVDGVRGAFF.

The V and J genes are TRBV7-9 and TRBJ1-4; perhaps TRBD1 as D (6 bases). The CDR3 spans 14 residues. Trimming cost V 4 bases and J 3 bases, with 9 bases left between them. Germline V lookup: CDR1 SEHNR, CDR2 FQNEAQ (reference sequence). CDR3 nucleotides: TGTGCCAGCAGCTACAGGGCAGCTAATGAAAAACTGTTTTTT. Translating it yields CASSYRAANEKLFF.

This chain uses TRBV3-1 (or the pseudogene TRBV3-2) with TRBJ2-1; maybe TRBD1 (7 bases). The CDR3 spans 16 residues. The V gene lost 0 bases and the J gene lost 10 bases, with 19 bases spanning the gap. Germline CDR1 is LGHDT and CDR2 is YNNKEL (reference sequence). CDR3 sequence (DNA): TGTGCCAGCAGCCAAGATTGGACTACCAGGGGGAGAGAGCAGTTCTTC. It codes for CASSQDWTTRGREQFF.

The rearrangement links TRBV7-6 to TRBJ2-1, with D maybe TRBD2 (6 bases). There are 15 residues in the CDR3. Germline CDR1 SGHVS, CDR2 FNYEAQ. The V and J ends lost 3 bases and 2 bases respectively, with 11 bases between them. The CDR3 reads CASSFSGGTYNEQFF. The DNA for the CDR3 is TGTGCCAGCAGCTTTTCCGGAGGGACCTACAATGAGCAGTTCTTC.

This clone occurred a few times. V usage is TRBV10-2 and J usage is TRBJ2-7, with a weak D call TRBD1 (5 bases). Germline loops: CDR1 WSHSY, CDR2 SAAADI. The CDR3 runs to 13 residues. V was cut by 3 bases and J by 5 bases, with 11 bases left in between. In nucleotides, the CDR3 is TGCGCCAGCAGTGACCCCAGGGCGGACGAGCAGTACGTC. This codes for CASSDPRADEQYV.

CDR3 bases: TGTGCCAGCTCACCGACAGGGTGGGCGGCCAAAAACATTCAGTACTTC. Translation: CASSPTGWAAKNIQYF. V is TRBV18 and J is TRBJ2-4; 7 bases are a match to TRBD1. The V gene end was trimmed by 3 bases and the J gene end by 1 base; junction bases not matched to a gene: 6. CDR3 length: 16 amino acids. Germline values: CDR1 KGHSH, CDR2 LQKENI.

The rearrangement joins TRBV5-4 to TRBJ2-5; 8 nucleotides align to TRBD2. This CDR3 is built from 14 residues. V was clipped by 1 base and J by 4 bases; unmatched bases: 3. Germline CDR1 and CDR2: SGHNT and YYREEE (reference sequence). The CDR3 sequence is CASSLSGGGETQYF. CDR3 in DNA: TGTGCCAGCAGCTTGAGCGGGGGTGGAGAGACCCAGTACTTC.